In this sample, the clone carrying this T cell receptor (beta chain) turned up once. This sample was taken from a study of blood T cell repertoires in COVID-19. At the level of the study: PBMCs, B-cell-depleted T cells, or T cells were the source of the cDNA or gDNA that made up the material.

The protocol was immunoSEQ multiplex PCR, while the TCRdb copy is restricted to in-frame clones and leaves out a portion. The profile shows around 300,000 clones, roughly 90% of them singletons. V was cut by 2 bases and J by 4 bases, with 11 bases left in between. The CDR3 consists of 14 residues. The germline V gene has CDR1 MGHRA and CDR2 YSYEKL. The chain joins TRBV4-1 to TRBJ1-2, with a tentative D call TRBD1 (6 bases). The clonotype comes from a woman aged 40 to 55 with COVID-19, enrolled during active disease. Sequencing input: peripheral blood. CDR3 loop: CASSQPTGFYGYTF. The CDR3 region has the DNA TGCGCCAGCAGCCAACCGACAGGTTTCTATGGCTACACCTTC.